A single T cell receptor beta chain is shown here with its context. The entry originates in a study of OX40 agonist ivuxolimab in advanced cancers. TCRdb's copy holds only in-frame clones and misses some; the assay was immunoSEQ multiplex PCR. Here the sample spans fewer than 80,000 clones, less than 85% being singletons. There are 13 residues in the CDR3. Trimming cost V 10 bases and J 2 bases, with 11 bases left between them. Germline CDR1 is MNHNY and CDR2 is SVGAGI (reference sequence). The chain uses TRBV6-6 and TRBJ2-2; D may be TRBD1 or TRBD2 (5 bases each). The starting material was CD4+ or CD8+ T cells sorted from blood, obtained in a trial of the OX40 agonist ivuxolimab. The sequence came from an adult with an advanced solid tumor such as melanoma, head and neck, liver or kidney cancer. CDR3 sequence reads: CANRDGNTGELFF. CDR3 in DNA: TGTGCCAACCGGGACGGAAACACCGGGGAGCTGTTTTTT.